The clone carrying this T cell receptor beta chain was observed at least ten times. Its antigen is unknown. The CDR3 has 16 amino acids. Germline V gene lookup returns CDR1 GTSNPN and CDR2 SVGIG (reference sequence). Trimming removed 2 bases from V and 7 bases from J; junction bases left unmatched: 10. The source of the sample is a study of shared clonotypes between healthy human individuals. Study-level points and caveats: Few donors limited the genetic and exposure-history diversity represented. The researchers took only blood, and tissue repertoires probably look different.

Source study methods: Junction-only immunoSEQ data arrived without quality scores, meaning filtering differed. Using immunoSEQ multiplex PCR, the repertoire was profiled, and TCRdb retains in-frame clones only, with some absent. D and trimming come from the DNA, and the V and J calls and clone size come from that table. The sample shows some 980,000 clones, over 60% of them seen only once. This chain links TRBV30 with TRBJ1-6, with TRBD1 identical over 8 bases. The sequence was collected from a man younger than 30 in good health. Sequenced material: memory CD4+ T cells sorted from blood. The subset here: CD45RA-negative fraction. The CDR3 nucleotides read TGTGCCTGGAGTTCCACCGGGACAGGTAGCAATTCACCCCTCCACTTT. Amino acids: CAWSSTGTGSNSPLHF. Based on the CDR3 plus reference TRBV30 and TRBJ1-6, the full variable domain is SQTIHQWPATLVQPVGSPLSLECTVEGTSNPNLYWYRQAAGRGLQLLFYSVGIGQISSEVPQNLSASRPQDRQFILSSKKLLLSDSGFYLCAWSSTGTGSNSPLHFGNGTRLTVT.